One and the same sample provided the 23 T cell receptor beta chains below, sequenced in a study of blood T cell repertoires in COVID-19. Sequenced by immunoSEQ multiplex PCR; TCRdb stores in-frame clones only, minus some. The sample includes hundreds of thousands of clones, approximately 90% of them seen just once. Sequencing was done on a sample of PBMCs or T cells enriched from blood (not recorded which). These receptors were obtained from a man younger than 35 who had recovered from COVID-19.

V gene TRBV7-8 combines with J gene TRBJ2-1, with 8 positions matching TRBD2. The CDR3 sequence is 16 residues long. V was pared by 5 bases and J by 8 bases, with 14 bases of the junction left unmatched. Germline CDR1 reads SGHVS; CDR2 reads FQNEAQ. The CDR3 sequence is CASSPRNVLAGHEQFF. Written as DNA, the CDR3 is TGTGCCAGCAGCCCAAGGAACGTCCTAGCGGGTCATGAGCAGTTCTTC.

CDR3 nucleotide sequence: TGTGCCAGCAGCTTAGATCCCCAGGGCACCAATGAGCAGTTCTTC. Translated, it gives CASSLDPQGTNEQFF. The chain uses TRBV11-3 and TRBJ2-1; tentative D call: TRBD1 (5 bases). Germline values: CDR1 SGHNT, CDR2 YENEEA. The V end lost 0 bases, the J end lost 6 bases, and 12 bases lay between the germline ends. The CDR3 length is 15 residues.

The gene calls are TRBV30 and TRBJ1-1, with 8 bases matching TRBD1. Germline-derived CDR1 and CDR2 are GTSNPN and SVGIG (reference sequence). This CDR3 has 13 residues. V shed 3 bases and J 4 bases; nucleotides not matched to a gene: 4. CDR3 amino acids: CAWSHDRGTEAFF. The CDR3 region has the DNA TGTGCCTGGAGCCACGACAGGGGCACTGAAGCTTTCTTT.

The J gene is TRBJ2-7, the V gene TRBV5-4, with 8 positions matching TRBD2. CDR1 is SGHNT and CDR2 is YYREEE in the germline V gene (reference sequence). The J segment lost 6 bases and the V segment lost 5 bases, leaving 7 bases of the junction unmatched. The CDR3 sequence is 13 residues long. DNA for the CDR3: TGTGCCAGCAGTTTCGGGGGGGCGGGCGAGCAGTACTTC. Amino acid sequence: CASSFGGAGEQYF.

This chain links TRBV9 with TRBJ1-1; D is unclear. CDR1 is SGDLS and CDR2 is YYNGEE in the germline V gene. V was clipped by 4 bases and J by 1 base, with 14 bases between them. The CDR3 runs 15 residues. The CDR3 DNA reads TGTGCCAGCAGCCCACGACTCGTGTCGAACACTGAAGCTTTCTTT. Translating it yields CASSPRLVSNTEAFF.

The rearrangement links TRBV4-2 to TRBJ2-5; TRBD1 is a possible D gene (5 bases). This CDR3 is built from 14 residues. V gave up 2 bases and J gave up 4 bases, with 11 bases separating them. Germline V lookup: CDR1 LGHNA, CDR2 YNFKEQ. The CDR3 loop is CASSQYWGGETQYF. As DNA, the CDR3 is TGTGCCAGCAGCCAATATTGGGGCGGAGAGACCCAGTACTTC.

This chain connects TRBV7-2 to TRBJ2-3; 7 bases are shared with TRBD2. Germline loops: CDR1 SGHTA, CDR2 FQGNSA. V was clipped by 9 bases and J by 2 bases; unmatched bases: 5. CDR3 length: 13 amino acids. This CDR3 is CASKRGSTDTQYF. The CDR3 DNA reads as TGTGCCAGTAAGCGGGGATCCACAGATACGCAGTATTTT.

The V gene is TRBV2, the J gene TRBJ1-3; 7 nucleotides match TRBD1. This CDR3 comprises 14 residues. V was pared by 8 bases and J by 2 bases, with 6 bases of the junction left unmatched. The V gene's germline CDR1 is SNHLY and CDR2 FYNNEI. In DNA, the CDR3 is TGTGCCAGCTTGCAGGGGGTCGCTGGAAACACCATATATTTT. Its protein is CASLQGVAGNTIYF.

This sequence joins TRBV30 and TRBJ1-6; 7 positions match TRBD1. The CDR3 consists of 13 residues. Germline V CDR1 and CDR2: GTSNPN, SVGIG (reference sequence). The ends lost 1 base at V and 9 bases at J; junction bases unmatched: 3. The CDR3 DNA follows: TGTGCCTGGAGTGCCCAGGGGGGTTCACCCCTCCACTTT. Its protein is CAWSAQGGSPLHF.

The chain has TRBV27 and TRBJ2-3, with 8 bases aligning to TRBD1. Trimming took 3 bases from V and 0 from J; bases not matched to a gene: 8. The germline V gene encodes CDR1 MNHEY and CDR2 SMNVEV (reference sequence). The CDR3 spans 17 residues. CDR3 in DNA: TGTGCCAGCAGTTTTGGGGACAGGATATCTAGCACAGATACGCAGTATTTT. Its translation: CASSFGDRISSTDTQYF.

The chain carries TRBV4-1 and TRBJ1-1; weak D call: TRBD1 (5 bases). Germline CDR1 MGHRA, CDR2 YSYEKL. V was clipped by 4 bases and J by 2 bases, with 23 bases between them. This CDR3 has 18 amino acids. CDR3 in amino acids: CASSPTGGDPLPNTEAFF. The CDR3 bases are TGCGCCAGCAGCCCCACGGGGGGGGACCCACTTCCTAACACTGAAGCTTTCTTT.

V gene TRBV3-1 (or the pseudogene TRBV3-2) combines with J gene TRBJ2-2, with D possibly being TRBD1 (5 bases). In germline, CDR1 is LGHDT, CDR2 YNNKEL (reference sequence). Trimming shortened V by 6 bases and J by 0 bases, and 17 bases separated the two germline ends. The CDR3 extends over 17 amino acids. The CDR3 sequence: CASRSNTGTSNTGELFF. The CDR3 nucleotides are TGTGCCAGCAGATCTAATACAGGAACCTCGAACACCGGGGAGCTGTTTTTT.

This clone has just one count. The V call is TRBV28, the J call TRBJ1-1; D gene unclear. This CDR3 contains 10 residues. V shed 6 bases and J shed 11 bases, with 10 bases lying between them. The germline CDR1 and CDR2 sequences are MDHEN and SYDVKM. The CDR3 sequence is CASRNSRAFF. The CDR3, as DNA: TGTGCCAGCAGGAACAGTAGGGCTTTCTTT. Looking up the rest from reference TRBV28 and TRBJ1-1 gives the full variable domain: DVKVTQSSRYLVKRTGEKVFLECVQDMDHENMFWYRQDPGLGLRLIYFSYDVKMKEKGDIPEGYSVSREKKERFSLILESASTNQTSMYLCASRNSRAFFGQGTRLTVV.

This clone was found once. The CDR3, as DNA: TGTGCCAGCAGGAGTTCGGCTAACTATGGCTACACCTTC. This translates into CASRSSANYGYTF. The V call is TRBV6-5, the J call TRBJ1-2; no firm D call. The CDR3 has 13 amino acids. The V and J ends lost 6 bases and 0 bases respectively, with 8 bases between them. Germline V lookup: CDR1 MNHEY, CDR2 SVGAGI.

The chain couples TRBV7-3 to TRBJ2-3; D call uncertain. Trimming left V 2 bases short and J 1 base short, with 7 bases between. Per germline, CDR1 SGHTA and CDR2 FQGTGA. This CDR3 region has 14 residues. CDR3 amino acids: CASSLDSGTDTQYF. The CDR3 region has the DNA TGTGCCAGCAGCTTAGATTCGGGCACAGATACGCAGTATTTT.

This clone was found once. The V gene is TRBV19, the J gene TRBJ1-5, with 11 bases identical to TRBD1. V shed 3 bases and J 0 bases; nucleotides not matched to a gene: 4. The germline CDR1 and CDR2 sequences are LNHDA and SQIVND (reference sequence). CDR3 length: 17 amino acids. Here the CDR3 DNA reads TGTGCCAGTAGTATTGGGACAGGGGGAAATAGCAATCAGCCCCAGCATTTT. This encodes CASSIGTGGNSNQPQHF.

The chain links TRBV2 to TRBJ2-1; 9 bases are shared with TRBD2. CDR1 is SNHLY and CDR2 is FYNNEI in the germline V gene. The ends lost 4 bases at V and 4 bases at J; junction bases unmatched: 8. The CDR3 runs to 16 residues. CDR3 amino acids: CASSASSGERYNEQFF. CDR3 bases: TGTGCCAGCAGTGCCTCTAGCGGGGAAAGATACAATGAGCAGTTCTTC.

Worth noting for this clone: Other DNA variants within this sample encode the same CDR3. DNA for the CDR3: TGTGCCAGCAGCGCCGGGGGAAGCTCCTACAATGAGCAGTTCTTC. The encoded protein is CASSAGGSSYNEQFF. The J gene is TRBJ2-1, the V gene TRBV9; maybe TRBD2 (6 bases). There are 15 residues in the CDR3. Between the trimmed V and J ends, which lost 3 bases and 0 bases, there was a span of 10 bases. Germline CDR1 reads SGDLS; CDR2 reads YYNGEE. Full variable domain (missing parts from reference TRBV9 and TRBJ2-1): DSGVTQTPKHLITATGQRVTLRCSPRSGDLSVYWYQQSLDQGLQFLIQYYNGEERAKGNILERFSAQQFPDLHSELNLSSLELGDSALYFCASSAGGSSYNEQFFGPGTRLTVL.

The chain links TRBV2 to TRBJ2-3; D is unclear. Germline V gene lookup returns CDR1 SNHLY and CDR2 FYNNEI. V was clipped by 7 bases and J by 6 bases, with 14 bases between them. CDR3 length: 13 residues. CDR3 nucleotides: TGTGCCAGCAAGGAAAGTAGCATGGATACGCAGTATTTT. Protein sequence: CASKESSMDTQYF.

This chain uses TRBV4-1 with TRBJ2-1; no reliable D call. The V end was cut by 2 bases, the J end by 4 bases, with 12 bases between. The germline V gene encodes CDR1 MGHRA and CDR2 YSYEKL. The CDR3 has 15 residues. Here the CDR3 reads CASSQSNLRYNEQFF. As DNA, the CDR3 is TGCGCCAGCAGCCAAAGCAACCTTCGATACAATGAGCAGTTCTTC.

The chain uses TRBV28 and TRBJ1-1; D is uncertain. This CDR3 region has 14 residues. Trimming took off 3 bases at V and 2 bases at J, with 10 bases between the two ends. The germline gives CDR1 MDHEN, CDR2 SYDVKM. In nucleotides, the CDR3 is TGTGCCAGCAGTTTCATTATAGCAAACACTGAAGCTTTCTTT. This sequence encodes CASSFIIANTEAFF.

The chain joins TRBV5-1 to TRBJ2-1; 8 positions agree with TRBD2. The V segment lost 0 bases and the J segment 6 bases; nucleotides outside the gene matches: 8. The CDR3 extends over 16 amino acids. Germline CDR1 is SGHRS and CDR2 is YFSETQ. CDR3 protein: CASSLGTGGPTNEQFF. The CDR3 bases are TGCGCCAGCAGCTTGGGTACGGGAGGGCCTACCAATGAGCAGTTCTTC.

This chain joins TRBV6-5 and TRBJ2-7; 7 bases align to TRBD1. Germline V CDR1 and CDR2: MNHEY, SVGAGI. CDR3 length equals 14 residues. V shed 2 bases, J shed 5 bases, and the junction held 6 bases outside the gene matches. The CDR3 here is CASSYANRGHEQYF. CDR3 nucleotide sequence: TGTGCCAGCAGTTACGCGAACAGGGGCCACGAGCAGTACTTC.